This T cell receptor beta chain derives from a study of OX40 agonist ivuxolimab in advanced cancers. On the study more broadly: Dose-escalation patients had hepatocellular carcinoma, melanoma, renal cell or head and neck cancer. Study observations and caveats: At doses 0.1 to 3.0 mg/kg, CD4+ and CD8+ clones expanded.

Data came from immunoSEQ multiplex PCR; TCRdb stores just in-frame clones and leaves some out. The profile shows about 70,000 clones, roughly 85% of them singletons. The germline CDR1 and CDR2 sequences are LGHNA and YSLEER. This CDR3 is built from 17 residues. V lost 8 bases to trimming and J lost 2 bases; unmatched junction nucleotides: 15. This clone was detected only once. Its antigen is not known. This TCR derives from an adult with an advanced solid tumor such as melanoma, head and neck, liver or kidney cancer. Sequenced material: CD4+ or CD8+ T cells sorted from blood, taken in a trial of the OX40 agonist ivuxolimab. This chain links TRBV4-3 with TRBJ1-2; TRBD1 matches at 9 bases. The CDR3 reads CASGAGDRAMTNYGYTF. The DNA of the CDR3 is TGCGCCAGCGGGGCCGGGGACAGGGCGATGACGAACTATGGCTACACCTTC.